This note documents a single T cell receptor beta chain sequence. Building the TCR beta libraries relied on iRepertoire HTBI primers, and CDR3 regions underwent Arm-PCR. In the authors' methods: From all samples, identification returned roughly 15 TRBJ and just over 60 TRBV segments. TCRdb reanalysed the multiplex PCR reads using MiXCR and keeps one entry per CDR3 protein. V and J calls and clone size were set by TCRdb, not the authors. Here the sample spans 400,000 to 500,000 distinct CDR3 sequences, approximately 22% being singletons. The sample is drawn from a study of regulatory T cells in long-lasting Graves disease. There are 14 residues in the CDR3. Germline CDR1 is MGHRA and CDR2 is YSYEKL. Trimming shortened V by 1 base and J by 7 bases, and 8 bases separated the two germline ends. The time point is: persistent/refractory GD, antithyroid drugs over 5 years with positive TRAb. Generation of the TCR library employed RNA extracted from PBMCs.

The clonotype was recovered from a female donor with Graves disease. V and J are TRBV4-1 and TRBJ1-6; D call uncertain. This specimen was peripheral blood mononuclear cells (PBMCs), taken when the disease was refractory, from a patient treated with antithyroid drugs. The CDR3 coding sequence is TGCGCCAGCAGCCAAGGCGGATTAAATTCACCCCTCCACTTT. Protein product: CASSQGGLNSPLHF.